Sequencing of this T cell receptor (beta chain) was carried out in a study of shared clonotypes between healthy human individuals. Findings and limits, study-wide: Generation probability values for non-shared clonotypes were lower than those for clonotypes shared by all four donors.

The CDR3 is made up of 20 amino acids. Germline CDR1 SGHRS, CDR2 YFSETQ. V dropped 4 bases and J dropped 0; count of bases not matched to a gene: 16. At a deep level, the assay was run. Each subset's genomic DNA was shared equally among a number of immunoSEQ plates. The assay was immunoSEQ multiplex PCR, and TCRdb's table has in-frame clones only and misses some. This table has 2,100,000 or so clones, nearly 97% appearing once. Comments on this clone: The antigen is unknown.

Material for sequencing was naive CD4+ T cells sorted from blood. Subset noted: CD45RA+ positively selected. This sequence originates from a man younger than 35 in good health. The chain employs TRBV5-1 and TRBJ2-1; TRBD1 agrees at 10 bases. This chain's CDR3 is CASSASGTGVFKSSYNEQFF. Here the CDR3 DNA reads TGCGCCAGCAGCGCATCCGGGACAGGGGTCTTCAAAAGCTCCTACAATGAGCAGTTCTTC.